Each of the 32 T cell receptor beta chains below was sequenced from the same sample in a study of T cell changes during pregnancy in multiple sclerosis. Assay used: immunoSEQ multiplex PCR; TCRdb lists only in-frame clones, some missing. Among approximately 37,000 clones listed, roughly 94% were seen once. This specimen consisted of peripheral blood, obtained in the third trimester of pregnancy. All receptors derive from a female donor with multiple sclerosis, enrolled in a pregnancy study.

A single count supports this clone. The gene calls are TRBV5-6 and TRBJ2-1, with 9 bases lining up with TRBD1. Germline-derived CDR1 and CDR2 are SGHDT and YYEEEE. Germline trimming cut 3 bases from V and 4 bases from J; bases unmatched to any gene: 5. The CDR3 length is 15 residues. The CDR3 loop reads CASSWGGQGYNEQFF. The CDR3 bases are TGTGCCAGCAGCTGGGGAGGACAGGGGTACAATGAGCAGTTCTTC.

The chain carries TRBV7-3 and TRBJ2-1; 7 positions match TRBD1. V trimming: 2 bases; J trimming: 4 bases; junction bases outside the gene matches: 5. Germline CDR1 and CDR2: SGHTA and FQGTGA. The CDR3 spans 15 residues. DNA of the CDR3: TGTGCCAGCAGCTTAGGTGGGACAGCTTACAATGAGCAGTTCTTC. Its protein product is CASSLGGTAYNEQFF.

The CDR3 region is CAWSGPVNTEAFF. The DNA of the CDR3 is TGTGCCTGGAGTGGTCCAGTGAACACTGAAGCTTTCTTT. The genes are TRBV30 and TRBJ1-1; D not certain. The germline V gene has CDR1 GTSNPN and CDR2 SVGIG (reference sequence). The CDR3 loop spans 13 amino acids. Deletions cut 1 base from V and 0 bases from J, with 6 bases between.

The genes are TRBV11-2 and TRBJ1-2; D possibly corresponds to TRBD1 (5 bases). The CDR3 is made up of 17 amino acids. Germline CDR1 and CDR2: SGHAT and FQNNGV. V was clipped by 4 bases and J by 0 bases, with 18 bases between them. The CDR3 sequence: CASSSYLRGRANYGYTF. The DNA of the CDR3 is TGTGCCAGCAGCTCTTACCTTAGGGGTCGGGCTAACTATGGCTACACCTTC.

This clone was recorded once. This chain uses TRBV18 with TRBJ2-1; 10 nucleotides agree with TRBD1. V lost 1 base and J lost 5; bases outside the gene matches: 5. The CDR3 has 16 residues. CDR1 and CDR2 (germline): KGHSH, LQKENI. The CDR3 nucleotides are TGTGCCAGCTCACCACGGGGGACAGGGGTCAACAATGAGCAGTTCTTC. This codes for CASSPRGTGVNNEQFF.

This sequence joins TRBV10-3 and TRBJ2-6; 9 bases fit TRBD2. Looked up from germline, CDR1 is ENHRY and CDR2 is SYGVKD. J lost 2 bases, V lost 8 bases, and 7 bases had no gene match. This CDR3 contains 16 residues. CDR3 DNA sequence: TGTGCCATCGGGGGGGCGGGGGGGCCTGGGGCCAACGTCCTGACTTTC. It is translated as CAIGGAGGPGANVLTF.

This chain connects TRBV28 to TRBJ2-7, with D unclear. V lost 4 bases, J lost 2 bases, and 6 bases lay in between. Germline CDR1 reads MDHEN; CDR2 reads SYDVKM. This CDR3 region has 12 residues. CDR3 sequence reads: CASSSPAYEQYF. The CDR3, as DNA: TGTGCCAGCAGTTCCCCGGCCTACGAGCAGTACTTC.

The J gene is TRBJ2-3, the V gene TRBV6-1; 7 bases are shared with TRBD1. J lost 6 bases, V lost 6 bases, and 12 bases had no gene match. Germline-derived CDR1 and CDR2 are MNHNS and SASEGT. This CDR3 comprises 15 residues. The CDR3 loop is CASRNRQGSMDTQYF. As DNA, the CDR3 is TGTGCCAGCAGGAACAGACAGGGATCGATGGATACGCAGTATTTT.

The chain combines TRBV19 with TRBJ2-3; TRBD2 is a possible D gene (6 bases). Germline CDR1 and CDR2: LNHDA and SQIVND (reference sequence). With 5 bases removed from V and 3 bases from J, the gap between germline ends came to 12 bases. This CDR3 contains 14 residues. The CDR3 nucleotides are TGTGCCAGTAGTGGGGGACTCCTGACAGATACGCAGTATTTT. Encoded protein: CASSGGLLTDTQYF.

V and J are TRBV7-2 and TRBJ2-3, with 9 bases that match TRBD2. The length of the CDR3 is 15 residues. The J segment lost 4 bases and the V segment lost 5 bases, leaving 7 bases of the junction unmatched. The germline gives CDR1 SGHTA, CDR2 FQGNSA. Written as DNA, the CDR3 is TGTGCCAGCAGCCGCTTGGGACTAGCCGCAGATACGCAGTATTTT. Protein product: CASSRLGLAADTQYF. The variable domain in full, with the rest retrieved from reference TRBV7-2 and TRBJ2-3, is GAGVSQSPSNKVTEKGKDVELRCDPISGHTALYWYRQSLGQGLEFLIYFQGNSAPDKSGLPSDRFSAERTGGSVSTLTIQRTQQEDSAVYLCASSRLGLAADTQYFGPGTRLTVL.

J is TRBJ1-2 and V is TRBV2, with D perhaps matching TRBD1 (5 bases). V was shortened by 6 bases and J by 5 bases, with 19 bases between the two germline ends. The CDR3 extends over 15 amino acids. Germline CDR1 is SNHLY and CDR2 is FYNNEI. The CDR3 loop is CASRINRNPEYGYTF. CDR3 bases: TGTGCCAGCAGAATAAACAGGAACCCTGAGTATGGCTACACCTTC.

The chain recombines TRBV7-8 with TRBJ2-5, with TRBD2 identical over 8 bases. The end of the DNA aligns better with TRBJ2-7, so the J call may be wrong. The CDR3 contains 14 residues. Germline lookup yields CDR1 SGHVS and CDR2 FQNEAQ. CDR3 bases: TGTGCCAGCAGCCCACTGGCGGGAGGTTACGAGCAGTACTTC. This encodes CASSPLAGGYEQYF.

This chain uses TRBV28 with TRBJ2-7, with 10 nucleotides matching TRBD1. CDR3 length: 14 residues. Germline lookup yields CDR1 MDHEN and CDR2 SYDVKM. J was trimmed by 3 bases and V by 7 bases; bases with no gene match: 6. DNA for the CDR3: TGTGCCAGCATTACCGGGACAGGGGACTACGAGCAGTACTTC. Translating it yields CASITGTGDYEQYF. The full variable domain, its missing parts supplied by reference TRBV28 and TRBJ2-7, is DVKVTQSSRYLVKRTGEKVFLECVQDMDHENMFWYRQDPGLGLRLIYFSYDVKMKEKGDIPEGYSVSREKKERFSLILESASTNQTSMYLCASITGTGDYEQYFGPGTRLTVT.

This clone came up a few times. The rearrangement uses TRBV25-1 and TRBJ1-2; no firm D call. Germline V lookup: CDR1 MGHDK, CDR2 SYGVNS. This CDR3 has 11 amino acids. The ends were cut back, 2 bases at V and 10 bases at J, with 8 bases in the middle. DNA of the CDR3: TGTGCCAGCAGTGAAGCGGGGATCTACACCTTC. Its protein is CASSEAGIYTF.

V is TRBV6-4 and J is TRBJ2-3; the D gene is possibly TRBD2 (7 bases). Germline lookup yields CDR1 MRHNA and CDR2 SNTAGT. Trimming pared 2 bases from V and 2 bases from J, leaving 8 bases between. CDR3 length equals 14 residues. In DNA, the CDR3 is TGTGCCAGCAGTGACGGGGGGGCCACAGATACGCAGTATTTT. It encodes CASSDGGATDTQYF.

The J gene is TRBJ1-2, the V gene TRBV6-6, with 8 bases lining up with TRBD1. This CDR3 is 13 amino acids long. Germline-derived CDR1 and CDR2 are MNHNY and SVGAGI (reference sequence). Trimming at V came to 6 bases and at J to 4 bases, leaving 4 bases not matched to a gene. CDR3 DNA sequence: TGTGCCAGCAGGAGACAGGGGTTCTATGGCTACACCTTC. It is translated as CASRRQGFYGYTF.

The CDR3 coding sequence is TGTGCCAGTAGTATACGGGTACTAGGTAATACGCAGTATTTT. It encodes CASSIRVLGNTQYF. The chain joins TRBV19 to TRBJ2-3, with D possibly TRBD2 on 5 matching bases. The V end lost 2 bases, the J end lost 7 bases, and 13 bases lay between the germline ends. Germline assignment: CDR1 LNHDA and CDR2 SQIVND (reference sequence). The CDR3 length is 14 residues.

The chain has TRBV11-3 and TRBJ2-5, with D unresolved. The CDR3 is made up of 13 amino acids. V was clipped by 1 base and J by 4 bases, with 7 bases between them. CDR1 SGHNT and CDR2 YENEEA come from the germline V gene. The CDR3 reads CASSLGSRETQYF. The CDR3 region has the DNA TGTGCCAGCAGCTTAGGGAGCCGAGAGACCCAGTACTTC.

This sequence joins TRBV19 and TRBJ2-3; 9 bases are a match to TRBD2. With 5 bases clipped from V and 5 bases from J, the junction kept 11 bases outside the gene matches. The CDR3 contains 16 residues. Germline CDR1 is LNHDA and CDR2 is SQIVND (reference sequence). The CDR3: CASSELAGAEGDTQYF. CDR3 coding DNA: TGTGCCAGTAGTGAGTTAGCGGGGGCCGAGGGAGATACGCAGTATTTT.

The gene calls are TRBV4-1 and TRBJ2-1, with 13 bases that match TRBD2. Germline assignment: CDR1 MGHRA and CDR2 YSYEKL. V lost 0 bases, J lost 4 bases, and 18 bases stayed unmatched. The CDR3 runs to 22 residues. The DNA of the CDR3 is TGCGCCAGCAGCCAAGATAGGGGAAAGGTACTAGCGGGAGGGCTCTCATACAATGAGCAGTTCTTC. Translating it yields CASSQDRGKVLAGGLSYNEQFF.

J is TRBJ1-1 and V is TRBV4-1, with D maybe TRBD1 (5 bases). Trimming took 3 bases from V and 4 from J, leaving 15 bases between them. Germline values: CDR1 MGHRA, CDR2 YSYEKL. CDR3 length: 15 residues. CDR3 sequence: CASSHVGGRITEAFF. CDR3 nucleotides: TGCGCCAGCAGCCACGTTGGGGGGAGGATCACTGAAGCTTTCTTT.

This rearrangement joins TRBV5-4 to TRBJ2-5; D is ambiguous. Trimming pared 5 bases from V and 2 bases from J, leaving 13 bases between. The germline V gene has CDR1 SGHNT and CDR2 YYREEE (reference sequence). CDR3 length: 14 residues. CDR3 in amino acids: CASRRRLEQETQYF. The CDR3 DNA follows: TGTGCCAGCAGGAGACGACTGGAACAAGAGACCCAGTACTTC.

The V call is TRBV2, the J call TRBJ2-7; 11 positions agree with TRBD2. Germline V lookup: CDR1 SNHLY, CDR2 FYNNEI. The CDR3 sequence is 15 residues long. The V segment lost 6 bases and the J segment 0 bases; nucleotides outside the gene matches: 4. In DNA form, the CDR3 reads TGTGCCAGCAGAAAGACTAGCGGGGCCTCCTACGAGCAGTACTTC. The encoded protein is CASRKTSGASYEQYF.

This clone was observed a few times. V gene TRBV6-1 combines with J gene TRBJ2-7, with a possible D match to TRBD2 (7 bases). Deletions cut 5 bases from V and 4 bases from J, with 18 bases between. From germline, CDR1 is MNHNS and CDR2 SASEGT. This CDR3 has 15 amino acids. In nucleotides, the CDR3 is TGTGCCAGCAGTTTAGGGGAGGGGGAAGCTTACGAGCAGTACTTC. Its translation: CASSLGEGEAYEQYF.

The chain has TRBV29-1 and TRBJ2-1; TRBD2 agrees at 11 bases. CDR3 length equals 14 residues. The ends lost 6 bases at V and 5 bases at J; junction bases unmatched: 6. Germline loops: CDR1 SQVTM, CDR2 ANQGSEA. Here the CDR3 reads CSVRGLAGNNEQFF. DNA for the CDR3: TGCAGCGTCCGAGGACTAGCGGGTAACAATGAGCAGTTCTTC.

The rearrangement links TRBV9 to TRBJ2-1; 9 bases line up with TRBD2. The CDR3 runs to 15 residues. Per germline, CDR1 SGDLS and CDR2 YYNGEE. The junction had 7 bases not matched to a gene; V was cut back by 3 bases and J by 6 bases. The CDR3 is CASSGMAGGPNEQFF. CDR3 coding DNA: TGTGCCAGCAGCGGGATGGCGGGGGGGCCCAATGAGCAGTTCTTC.

The J gene is TRBJ2-7, the V gene TRBV6-5, with 7 bases lining up with TRBD2. The CDR3 covers 14 residues. The V segment lost 7 bases and the J segment 6 bases; nucleotides outside the gene matches: 12. Germline values: CDR1 MNHEY, CDR2 SVGAGI. The CDR3 sequence is CASNTWRGSSEQYF. The CDR3 DNA follows: TGTGCCAGCAACACCTGGCGGGGGAGTAGCGAGCAGTACTTC.

J is TRBJ1-6 and V is TRBV5-1; D gene uncertain. CDR3 length equals 13 residues. The V gene's germline CDR1 is SGHRS and CDR2 YFSETQ. V was cut by 4 bases and J by 8 bases, with 10 bases left in between. The CDR3 is CASSLYGDSPLHF. For the CDR3, the DNA is TGCGCCAGCAGCCTTTACGGGGATTCACCCCTCCACTTT.

V is TRBV7-9 and J is TRBJ2-1; 7 bases fit TRBD1. The length of the CDR3 is 17 residues. J lost 0 bases, V lost 6 bases, and 11 bases had no gene match. The germline gives CDR1 SEHNR, CDR2 FQNEAQ (reference sequence). The CDR3 nucleotides read TGTGCCAGCAGAGTACCGCCGGGACAGCGCTCCTACAATGAGCAGTTCTTC. Residues: CASRVPPGQRSYNEQFF. The whole variable domain, filled in from reference TRBV7-9 and TRBJ2-1, reads DTGVSQNPRHKITKRGQNVTFRCDPISEHNRLYWYRQTLGQGPEFLTYFQNEAQLEKSRLLSDRFSAERPKGSFSTLEIQRTEQGDSAMYLCASRVPPGQRSYNEQFFGPGTRLTVL.

This rearrangement joins TRBV7-3 to TRBJ2-1; 7 bases agree with TRBD2. The V gene end was trimmed by 3 bases and the J gene end by 7 bases; junction bases not matched to a gene: 9. CDR1 SGHTA and CDR2 FQGTGA come from the germline V gene. This CDR3 is 15 amino acids long. CDR3 nucleotide sequence: TGTGCCAGCAGCTTCGGGCGGGAGCCTGGGAATGAGCAGTTCTTC. Protein product: CASSFGREPGNEQFF.

The CDR3 loop is CASSEVAEPWRVGELFF. Written as DNA, the CDR3 is TGTGCCAGCAGTGAAGTGGCGGAGCCTTGGAGGGTCGGGGAGCTGTTTTTT. This chain links TRBV6-1 with TRBJ2-2; D might be TRBD2 (6 bases). V was trimmed by 1 base and J by 7 bases, leaving 19 bases between them. This CDR3 region has 17 residues. Germline V gene data show CDR1 as MNHNS and CDR2 as SASEGT.

The chain uses TRBV6-1 and TRBJ1-1, with a tentative D call TRBD1 (5 bases). This CDR3 has 17 residues. Trimming took 2 bases from V and 3 from J, leaving 19 bases between them. Per the germline V gene, CDR1 is MNHNS and CDR2 is SASEGT. The CDR3 region has the DNA TGTGCCAGCAGTGAACGAGCTGGACACTCTGTCGACACTGAAGCTTTCTTT. It encodes CASSERAGHSVDTEAFF.